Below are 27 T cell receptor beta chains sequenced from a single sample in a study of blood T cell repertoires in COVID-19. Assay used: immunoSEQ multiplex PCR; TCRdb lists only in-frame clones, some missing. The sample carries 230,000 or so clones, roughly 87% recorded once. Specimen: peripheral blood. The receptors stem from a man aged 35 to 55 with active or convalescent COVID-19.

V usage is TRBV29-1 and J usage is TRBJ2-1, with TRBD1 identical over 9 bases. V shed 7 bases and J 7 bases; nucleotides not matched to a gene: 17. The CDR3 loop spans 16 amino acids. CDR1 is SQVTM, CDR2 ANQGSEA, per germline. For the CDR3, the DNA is TGCAGCGCAGCAGAGACCGGGACAGGGCTTAGGAATGAGCAGTTCTTC. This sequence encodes CSAAETGTGLRNEQFF.

DNA for the CDR3: TGTGCCTGGAGGGGGACAGGGGCCTATGGCTACACCTTC. Its translation is CAWRGTGAYGYTF. The gene calls are TRBV30 and TRBJ1-2; TRBD1 aligns across 10 bases. The length of the CDR3 is 13 residues. The junction had 2 bases not matched to a gene; V was cut back by 3 bases and J by 4 bases. Per germline, CDR1 GTSNPN and CDR2 SVGIG (reference sequence).

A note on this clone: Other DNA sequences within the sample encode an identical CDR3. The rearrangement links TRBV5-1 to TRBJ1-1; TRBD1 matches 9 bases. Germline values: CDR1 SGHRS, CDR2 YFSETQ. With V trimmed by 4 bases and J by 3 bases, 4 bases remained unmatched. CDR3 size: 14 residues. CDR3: CASSLDRGDTEAFF. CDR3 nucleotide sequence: TGCGCCAGCAGCCTGGACAGGGGAGACACTGAAGCTTTCTTT.

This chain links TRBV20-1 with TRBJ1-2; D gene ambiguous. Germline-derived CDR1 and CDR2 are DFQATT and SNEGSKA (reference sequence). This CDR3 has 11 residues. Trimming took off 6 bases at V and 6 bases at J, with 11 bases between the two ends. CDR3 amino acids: CSASGPNGYTF. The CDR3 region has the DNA TGCAGTGCCTCAGGCCCCAATGGCTACACCTTC.

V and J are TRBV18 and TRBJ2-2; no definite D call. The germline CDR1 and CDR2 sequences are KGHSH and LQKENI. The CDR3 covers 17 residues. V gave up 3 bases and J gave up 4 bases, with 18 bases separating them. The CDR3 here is CASSPVVLRPGTGELFF. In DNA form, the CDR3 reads TGTGCCAGCTCACCCGTTGTCCTGAGGCCGGGCACCGGGGAGCTGTTTTTT.

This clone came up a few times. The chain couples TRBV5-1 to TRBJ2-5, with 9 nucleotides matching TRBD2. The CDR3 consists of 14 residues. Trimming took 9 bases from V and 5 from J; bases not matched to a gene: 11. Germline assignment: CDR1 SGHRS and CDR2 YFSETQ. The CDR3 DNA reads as TGCGCCACCTCCGGCGGGGGGGAATGGGAGACCCAGTACTTC. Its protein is CATSGGGEWETQYF.

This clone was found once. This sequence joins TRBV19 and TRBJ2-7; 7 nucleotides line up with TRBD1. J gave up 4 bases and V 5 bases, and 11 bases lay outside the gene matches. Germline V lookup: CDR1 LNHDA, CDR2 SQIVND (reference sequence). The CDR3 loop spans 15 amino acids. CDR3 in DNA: TGTGCCAGTAGTGAGGGTGGGGGACAGATATACGAGCAGTACTTC. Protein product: CASSEGGGQIYEQYF.

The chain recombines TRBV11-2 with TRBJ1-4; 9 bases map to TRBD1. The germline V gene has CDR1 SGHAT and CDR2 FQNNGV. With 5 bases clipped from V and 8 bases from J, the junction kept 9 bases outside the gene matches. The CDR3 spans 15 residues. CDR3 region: CASSPRDRVGEKLFF. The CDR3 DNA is TGTGCCAGCAGCCCCCGGGACAGGGTTGGCGAAAAACTGTTTTTT. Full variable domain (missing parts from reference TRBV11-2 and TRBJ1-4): EAGVAQSPRYKIIEKRQSVAFWCNPISGHATLYWYQQILGQGPKLLIQFQNNGVVDDSQLPKDRFSAERLKGVDSTLKIQPAKLEDSAVYLCASSPRDRVGEKLFFGSGTQLSVL.

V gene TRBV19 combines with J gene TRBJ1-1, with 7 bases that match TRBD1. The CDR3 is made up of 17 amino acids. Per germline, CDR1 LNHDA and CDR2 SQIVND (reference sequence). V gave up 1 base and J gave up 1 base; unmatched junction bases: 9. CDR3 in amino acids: CASSIVPRTGKNTEAFF. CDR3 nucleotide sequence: TGTGCCAGTAGTATAGTTCCCCGGACAGGAAAGAACACTGAAGCTTTCTTT.

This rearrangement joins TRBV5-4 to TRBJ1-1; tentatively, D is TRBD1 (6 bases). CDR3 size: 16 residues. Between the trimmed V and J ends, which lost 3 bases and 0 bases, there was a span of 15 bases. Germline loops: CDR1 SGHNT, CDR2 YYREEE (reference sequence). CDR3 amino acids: CASSSTWDTMNTEAFF. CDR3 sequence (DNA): TGTGCCAGCAGCTCCACCTGGGACACCATGAACACTGAAGCTTTCTTT.

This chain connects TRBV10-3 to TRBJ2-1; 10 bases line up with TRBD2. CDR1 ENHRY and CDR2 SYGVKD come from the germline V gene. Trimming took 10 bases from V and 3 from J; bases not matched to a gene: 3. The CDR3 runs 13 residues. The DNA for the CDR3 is TGTGCCACCTCTAGCGGGAGCTACAATGAGCAGTTCTTC. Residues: CATSSGSYNEQFF.

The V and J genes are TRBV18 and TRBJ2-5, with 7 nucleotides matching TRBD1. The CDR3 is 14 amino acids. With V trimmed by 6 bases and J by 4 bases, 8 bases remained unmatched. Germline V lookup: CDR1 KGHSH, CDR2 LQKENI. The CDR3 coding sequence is TGTGCCAGCTCCCTAACAGGGGAGAGAGAGACCCAGTACTTC. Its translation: CASSLTGERETQYF.

The CDR3 protein is CASSFSVRVTSSYEQYF. The CDR3 DNA sequence: TGTGCCAGCAGCTTTTCGGTCAGGGTGACTAGCTCCTACGAGCAGTACTTC. The chain recombines TRBV7-6 with TRBJ2-7; tentatively, D is TRBD2 (6 bases). Germline V CDR1 and CDR2: SGHVS, FNYEAQ. The CDR3 extends over 17 amino acids. The V and J ends lost 3 bases and 0 bases respectively, with 18 bases between them.

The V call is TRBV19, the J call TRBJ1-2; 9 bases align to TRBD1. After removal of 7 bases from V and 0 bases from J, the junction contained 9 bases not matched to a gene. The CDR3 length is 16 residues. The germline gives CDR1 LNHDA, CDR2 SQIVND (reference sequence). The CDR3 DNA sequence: TGTGCCAGTACCCCCTCGGGACAGGGCGCTAACTATGGCTACACCTTC. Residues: CASTPSGQGANYGYTF. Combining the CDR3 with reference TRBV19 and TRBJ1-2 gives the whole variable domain DGGITQSPKYLFRKEGQNVTLSCEQNLNHDAMYWYRQDPGQGLRLIYYSQIVNDFQKGDIAEGYSVSREKKESFPLTVTSAQKNPTAFYLCASTPSGQGANYGYTFGSGTRLTVV.

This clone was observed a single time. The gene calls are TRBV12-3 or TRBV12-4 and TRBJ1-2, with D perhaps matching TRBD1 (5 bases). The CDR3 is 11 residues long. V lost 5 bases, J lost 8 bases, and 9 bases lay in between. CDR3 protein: CASSRQLGYTF. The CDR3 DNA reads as TGTGCCAGCAGTCGACAGTTAGGCTACACCTTC.

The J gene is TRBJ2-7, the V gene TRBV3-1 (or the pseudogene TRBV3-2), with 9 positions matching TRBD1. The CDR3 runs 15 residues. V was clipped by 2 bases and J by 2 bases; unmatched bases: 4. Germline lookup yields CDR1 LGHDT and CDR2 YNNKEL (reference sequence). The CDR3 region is CASSQRDRVTYEQYF. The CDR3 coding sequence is TGTGCCAGCAGCCAACGGGACAGGGTGACCTACGAGCAGTACTTC.

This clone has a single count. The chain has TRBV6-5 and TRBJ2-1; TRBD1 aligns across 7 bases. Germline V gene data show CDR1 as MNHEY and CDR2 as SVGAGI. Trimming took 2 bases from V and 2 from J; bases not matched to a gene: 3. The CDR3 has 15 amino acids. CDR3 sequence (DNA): TGTGCCAGCAGTTACAAGGGGGCAGCCTACAATGAGCAGTTCTTC. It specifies CASSYKGAAYNEQFF.

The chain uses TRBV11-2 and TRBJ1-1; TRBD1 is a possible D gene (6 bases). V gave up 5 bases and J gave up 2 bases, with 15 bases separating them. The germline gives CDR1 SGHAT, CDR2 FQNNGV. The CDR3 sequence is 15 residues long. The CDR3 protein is CASSPTGYRNTEAFF. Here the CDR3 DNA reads TGTGCCAGCAGCCCAACAGGGTATAGAAACACTGAAGCTTTCTTT.

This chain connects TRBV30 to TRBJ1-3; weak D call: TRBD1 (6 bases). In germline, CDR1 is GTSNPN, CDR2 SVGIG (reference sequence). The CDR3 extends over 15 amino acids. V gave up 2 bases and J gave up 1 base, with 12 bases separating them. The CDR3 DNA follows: TGTGCCTGGAGTCTAACCCAGGGGTCTGGAAACACCATATATTTT. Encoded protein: CAWSLTQGSGNTIYF.

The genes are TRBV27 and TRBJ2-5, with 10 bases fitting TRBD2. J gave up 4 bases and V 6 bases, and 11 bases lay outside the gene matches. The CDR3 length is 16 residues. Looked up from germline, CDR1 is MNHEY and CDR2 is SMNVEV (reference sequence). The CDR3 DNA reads TGTGCCAGCAGACCCTATGCTAGCGGGAGTTCAGAGACCCAGTACTTC. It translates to CASRPYASGSSETQYF.

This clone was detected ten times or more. The CDR3 nucleotides are TGTGCCAGCGCCCCCCAGACCCGGGATCAGCCCCAGCATTTT. Its translation: CASAPQTRDQPQHF. The chain employs TRBV3-1 (or the pseudogene TRBV3-2) and TRBJ1-5; unclear D gene. The V and J ends lost 8 bases and 5 bases respectively, with 16 bases between them. CDR3 length equals 14 residues. The germline gives CDR1 LGHDT, CDR2 YNNKEL (reference sequence).

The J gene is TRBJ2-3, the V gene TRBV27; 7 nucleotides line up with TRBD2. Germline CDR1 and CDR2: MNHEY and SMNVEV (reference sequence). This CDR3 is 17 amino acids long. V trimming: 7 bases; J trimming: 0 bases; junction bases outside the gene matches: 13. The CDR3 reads CASTRGTKISSTDTQYF. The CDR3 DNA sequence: TGTGCCAGCACCCGAGGGACTAAAATATCTAGCACAGATACGCAGTATTTT.

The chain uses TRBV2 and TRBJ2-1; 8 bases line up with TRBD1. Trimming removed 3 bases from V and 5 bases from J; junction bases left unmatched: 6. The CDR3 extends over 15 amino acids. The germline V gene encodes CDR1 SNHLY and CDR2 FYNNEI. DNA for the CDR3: TGTGCCAGCAGTGACCCCAGGGGGCCTGACAATGAGCAGTTCTTC. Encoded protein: CASSDPRGPDNEQFF.

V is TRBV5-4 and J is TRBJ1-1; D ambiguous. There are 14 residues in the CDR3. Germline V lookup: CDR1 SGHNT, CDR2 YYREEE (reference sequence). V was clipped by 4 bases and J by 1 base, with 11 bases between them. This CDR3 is CASSLTTKNTEAFF. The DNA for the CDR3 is TGTGCCAGCAGCCTCACTACCAAGAACACTGAAGCTTTCTTT.

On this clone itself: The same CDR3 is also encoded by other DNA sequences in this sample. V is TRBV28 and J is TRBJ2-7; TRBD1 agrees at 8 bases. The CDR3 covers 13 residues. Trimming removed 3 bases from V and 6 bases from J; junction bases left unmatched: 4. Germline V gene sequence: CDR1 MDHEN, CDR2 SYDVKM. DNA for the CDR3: TGTGCCAGCAGTTTGGACAGGGTTGGCGAGCAGTACTTC. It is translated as CASSLDRVGEQYF.

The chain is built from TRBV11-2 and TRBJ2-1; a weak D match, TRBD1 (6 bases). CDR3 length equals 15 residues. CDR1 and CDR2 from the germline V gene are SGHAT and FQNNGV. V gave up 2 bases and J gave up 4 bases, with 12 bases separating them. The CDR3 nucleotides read TGTGCCAGCAGCTTAATTGGACAGTCGTACAATGAGCAGTTCTTC. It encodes CASSLIGQSYNEQFF.

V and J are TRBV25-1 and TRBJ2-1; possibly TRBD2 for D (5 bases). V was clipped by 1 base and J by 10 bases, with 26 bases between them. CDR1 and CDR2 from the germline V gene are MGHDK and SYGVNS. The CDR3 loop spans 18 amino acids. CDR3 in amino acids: CASSEWASDSPAPREQFF. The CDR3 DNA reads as TGTGCCAGCAGTGAATGGGCCTCGGACTCCCCTGCTCCCAGGGAGCAGTTCTTC.